The rows below give T cell receptor beta chains drawn from one sample of a study of breast tumors, draining lymph nodes, adjacent tissues. TCRdb itself ran the multiplex PCR reads through MiXCR, one entry per CDR3 protein. The sample includes about 140,000 distinct CDR3 sequences, approximately 29% of them seen just once. The specimen sequenced was axillary lymph node tissue. Receptor source: a female donor with breast cancer. Some clones in this sample may be carry-over from other donors' samples. The CDR3 runs from the conserved cysteine through the conserved F or W. D genes are given only for firm matches. Clone size is stated in some rows and not others, as once, few, many or a class when expanded.

V gene: TRBV7-9
D gene: -
J gene: TRBJ1-1
clone size: -
CDR3 protein: CASSPSKRHNTEAFF
CDR3 DNA: TGTGCCAGCAGCCCCTCGAAGAGGCATAACACTGAAGCTTTCTTT

V gene: TRBV5-6
D gene: -
J gene: TRBJ2-2
clone size: many
CDR3 protein: CASSWTVANTGELFF
CDR3 DNA: TGTGCCAGCAGCTGGACGGTCGCGAACACCGGGGAGCTGTTTTTT

V gene: TRBV6-5
D gene: -
J gene: TRBJ1-2
clone size: many
CDR3 protein: CASSYSISGAGYTF
CDR3 DNA: TGTGCCAGCAGTTACTCGATCTCCGGGGCCGGCTACACCTTC

V gene: TRBV12-3/TRBV12-4
D gene: TRBD1
J gene: TRBJ2-3
clone size: -
CDR3 protein: CASTGQATDTQYF
CDR3 DNA: TGTGCCAGCACCGGACAGGCCACAGATACGCAGTATTTT

V gene: TRBV4-1
D gene: -
J gene: TRBJ2-2
clone size: -
CDR3 protein: CASSRESVLVEDTGELFF
CDR3 DNA: TGTGCCAGCAGCCGGGAATCGGTTCTAGTGGAGGACACCGGGGAGTTGTTTTTT

V gene: TRBV5-1
D gene: TRBD1
J gene: TRBJ2-3
clone size: many
CDR3 protein: CASSVRQGADTQYF
CDR3 DNA: TGCGCCAGCAGCGTACGACAGGGGGCAGATACGCAGTATTTT

V gene: TRBV5-4
D gene: -
J gene: TRBJ1-2
clone size: many
CDR3 protein: CASSLRDIATYGYTF
CDR3 DNA: TGTGCCAGCAGCCTCCGGGACATCGCGACCTATGGCTACACCTTC

V gene: TRBV3-1
D gene: -
J gene: TRBJ1-5
clone size: many
CDR3 protein: CASSQGQLSQPQHF
CDR3 DNA: TGTGCCAGCAGCCAAGGGCAGCTCTCCCAGCCCCAGCATTTT

V gene: TRBV19
D gene: -
J gene: TRBJ1-4
clone size: -
CDR3 protein: CASSASGGAGTGKLFF
CDR3 DNA: TGTGCCAGTAGTGCTAGCGGGGGGGCGGGCACAGGAAAACTGTTTTTT

V gene: TRBV7-7
D gene: -
J gene: TRBJ2-5
clone size: many
CDR3 protein: CASSLAGGSQETQYF
CDR3 DNA: TGTGCTAGCAGCTTAGCAGGCGGATCCCAAGAGACCCAGTACTTC

V gene: TRBV4-3
D gene: -
J gene: TRBJ1-2
clone size: many
CDR3 protein: CASSPVLGGDYGYTF
CDR3 DNA: TGCGCCAGCAGCCCGGTACTGGGTGGGGACTATGGCTACACCTTC

V gene: TRBV5-4
D gene: -
J gene: TRBJ2-2
clone size: many
CDR3 protein: CASRQVGTGELFF
CDR3 DNA: TGTGCCAGCAGACAGGTCGGGACCGGGGAGCTGTTTTTT

V gene: TRBV12-3/TRBV12-4
D gene: -
J gene: TRBJ1-1
clone size: -
CDR3 protein: CASSPSYEGLRAFF
CDR3 DNA: TGTGCCAGCAGCCCCAGTTATGAGGGCCTTAGAGCTTTCTTT

V gene: TRBV7-2
D gene: TRBD1
J gene: TRBJ2-7
clone size: -
CDR3 protein: CASSLPRTGAYEQYF
CDR3 DNA: TGTGCCAGCAGCTTACCCCGGACAGGGGCCTACGAGCAGTACTTC

V gene: TRBV4-2
D gene: TRBD1
J gene: TRBJ1-3
clone size: many
CDR3 protein: CASSPQGDSGNTIYF
CDR3 DNA: TGTGCCAGCAGCCCACAGGGGGACTCTGGAAACACCATATATTTT

V gene: TRBV2
D gene: TRBD2
J gene: TRBJ2-1
clone size: many
CDR3 protein: CASSEDPFSGGSYNEQFF
CDR3 DNA: TGTGCCAGCAGTGAAGACCCCTTTAGCGGGGGCTCCTACAATGAGCAGTTCTTC

V gene: TRBV25-1
D gene: TRBD1
J gene: TRBJ1-4
clone size: once
CDR3 protein: CASSDLRTGGAANEKLFF
CDR3 DNA: TGTGCCAGCAGTGATCTGAGGACAGGGGGCGCCGCTAATGAAAAACTGTTTTTT

V gene: TRBV4-1
D gene: TRBD1
J gene: TRBJ1-3
clone size: many
CDR3 protein: CASSQTGQGKAGNTIYF
CDR3 DNA: TGCGCCAGCAGCCAAACAGGACAGGGGAAGGCTGGAAACACCATATATTTT

V gene: TRBV7-9
D gene: TRBD1
J gene: TRBJ1-6
clone size: -
CDR3 protein: CASSGTGATPPLHF
CDR3 DNA: TGTGCCAGCAGCGGGACAGGGGCCACGCCGCCCCTCCACTTT

V gene: TRBV6-4
D gene: TRBD1
J gene: TRBJ2-5
clone size: -
CDR3 protein: CASSRDRGEETQYF
CDR3 DNA: TGTGCCAGCAGCCGGGACAGGGGTGAGGAGACCCAGTACTTC

V gene: TRBV28
D gene: -
J gene: TRBJ1-3
clone size: many
CDR3 protein: CASSPPIVNTIYF
CDR3 DNA: TGTGCCAGCAGTCCTCCGATCGTAAACACCATATATTTT

V gene: TRBV7-3
D gene: -
J gene: TRBJ1-2
clone size: many
CDR3 protein: CASSLSPGNYGYTF
CDR3 DNA: TGTGCCAGCAGCTTAAGCCCAGGGAACTATGGCTACACCTTC

V gene: TRBV20-1
D gene: TRBD2
J gene: TRBJ2-1
clone size: -
CDR3 protein: CSAIWEGQLTSYNEPFF
CDR3 DNA: TGCAGTGCCATTTGGGAGGGCCAGCTAACTTCCTACAATGAGCCGTTCTTC

V gene: TRBV10-3
D gene: -
J gene: TRBJ1-4
clone size: many
CDR3 protein: CAISESGRSEKLFF
CDR3 DNA: TGTGCCATCAGTGAGTCGGGGAGAAGTGAAAAACTGTTTTTT

V gene: TRBV20-1
D gene: -
J gene: TRBJ1-4
clone size: many
CDR3 protein: CSATGVEKLFF
CDR3 DNA: TGCAGTGCTACAGGGGTTGAAAAACTGTTTTTT

V gene: TRBV7-3
D gene: -
J gene: TRBJ2-5
clone size: -
CDR3 protein: CASSPFGQETQYF
CDR3 DNA: TGTGCCAGCAGCCCTTTTGGGCAAGAGACCCAGTACTTC

V gene: TRBV11-2
D gene: -
J gene: TRBJ1-6
clone size: many
CDR3 protein: CASSLANSPLHF
CDR3 DNA: TGTGCCAGCAGCCTAGCGAATTCACCCCTCCACTTT

V gene: TRBV6-1
D gene: TRBD1
J gene: TRBJ1-1
clone size: -
CDR3 protein: CASTSGQLNTEAFF
CDR3 DNA: TGTGCCAGCACATCGGGACAGTTGAACACTGAAGCTTTCTTT

V gene: TRBV2
D gene: -
J gene: TRBJ2-5
clone size: -
CDR3 protein: CASSVEGRETQYF
CDR3 DNA: TGTGCCAGCAGTGTAGAGGGGCGAGAGACCCAGTACTTC

V gene: TRBV19
D gene: TRBD2
J gene: TRBJ2-7
clone size: -
CDR3 protein: CASSIGLAGGNGQYF
CDR3 DNA: TGTGCCAGTAGTATTGGGCTAGCGGGGGGGAACGGGCAGTACTTC

V gene: TRBV28
D gene: -
J gene: TRBJ1-4
clone size: -
CDR3 protein: CASNQIQATNEKLFF
CDR3 DNA: TGTGCCAGCAATCAAATACAAGCAACTAATGAAAAACTGTTTTTT

V gene: TRBV11-2
D gene: -
J gene: TRBJ1-3
clone size: many
CDR3 protein: CASTLSPANSGNTIYF
CDR3 DNA: TGTGCCAGCACCCTCTCTCCCGCAAACTCTGGAAACACCATATATTTT